This T cell receptor (beta chain) was captured by sequencing in a study of cytomegalovirus exposure and HLA in healthy donors. Germline CDR1 is SGHRS and CDR2 is YFSETQ. V was clipped by 5 bases and J by 4 bases; unmatched bases: 12. This CDR3 contains 17 residues. With 60 Vbeta and 13 Jbeta primers, the PCR was carried out. Sequenced by immunoSEQ multiplex PCR; TCRdb stores in-frame clones only, minus some. Here the sample spans approximately 120,000 clones, about 80% being singletons. This TCR was recovered from a human donor in good health. Sequencing used PBMCs. This chain joins TRBV5-1 and TRBJ2-1; 10 nucleotides agree with TRBD2. The CDR3 spells CASSQSSGRASYNEQFF. The CDR3 DNA is TGCGCCAGCAGTCAATCGAGCGGGAGGGCCTCTTACAATGAGCAGTTCTTC.